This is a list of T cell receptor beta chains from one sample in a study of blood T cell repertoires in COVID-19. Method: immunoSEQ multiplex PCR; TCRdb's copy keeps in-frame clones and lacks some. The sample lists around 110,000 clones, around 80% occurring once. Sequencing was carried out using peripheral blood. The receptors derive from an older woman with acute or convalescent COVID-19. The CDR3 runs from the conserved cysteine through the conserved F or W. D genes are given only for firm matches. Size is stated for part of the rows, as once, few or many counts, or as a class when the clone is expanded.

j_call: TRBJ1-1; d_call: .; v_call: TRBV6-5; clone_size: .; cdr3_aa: CASTRETNTEAFF; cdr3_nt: TGTGCCAGCACCCGAGAAACGAACACTGAAGCTTTCTTT
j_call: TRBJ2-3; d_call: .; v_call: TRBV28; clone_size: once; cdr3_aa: CASSSFPGSTDTQYF; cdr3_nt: TGTGCCAGCAGTTCCTTCCCAGGGAGCACAGATACGCAGTATTTT
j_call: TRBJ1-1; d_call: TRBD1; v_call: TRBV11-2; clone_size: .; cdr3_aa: CASSLIPTGAEAFF; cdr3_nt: TGTGCCAGCAGCTTAATCCCTACAGGGGCTGAAGCTTTCTTT
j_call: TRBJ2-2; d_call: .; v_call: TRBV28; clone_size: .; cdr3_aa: CASSFSSFGRPNTGELFF; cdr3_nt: TGTGCCAGCAGTTTTAGTAGTTTTGGGAGGCCCAACACCGGGGAGCTGTTTTTT
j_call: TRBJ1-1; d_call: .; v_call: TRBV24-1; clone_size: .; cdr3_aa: CATRPPLGQHMNTEAFF; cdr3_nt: TGTGCCACCAGGCCACCCTTGGGACAACACATGAACACTGAAGCTTTCTTT
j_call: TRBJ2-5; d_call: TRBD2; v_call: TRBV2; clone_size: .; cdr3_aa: CASSGLAGGGTETQYF; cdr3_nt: TGTGCCAGCAGTGGACTAGCGGGGGGGGGCACGGAGACCCAGTACTTC
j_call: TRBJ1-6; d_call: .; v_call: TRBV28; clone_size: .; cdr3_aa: CASSLGGAGNSPLHF; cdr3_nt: TGTGCCAGCAGTTTAGGAGGGGCGGGGAATTCACCCCTCCACTTT
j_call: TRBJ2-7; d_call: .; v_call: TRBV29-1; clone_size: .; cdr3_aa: CSVRTPGTYYEQYF; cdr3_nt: TGCAGCGTCCGTACTCCGGGAACATACTACGAGCAGTACTTC
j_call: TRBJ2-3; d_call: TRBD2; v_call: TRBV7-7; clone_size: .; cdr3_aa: CASSDGLAGATDTQYF; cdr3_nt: TGTGCTAGCAGCGACGGACTAGCGGGGGCCACAGATACGCAGTATTTT
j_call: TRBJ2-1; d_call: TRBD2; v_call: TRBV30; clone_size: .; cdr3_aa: CAWELAGVNEQFF; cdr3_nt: TGTGCCTGGGAACTAGCGGGAGTCAATGAGCAGTTCTTC
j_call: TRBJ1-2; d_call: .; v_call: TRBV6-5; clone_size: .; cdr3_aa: CASSYYNSYGYTF; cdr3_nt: TGTGCCAGCAGTTACTACAACAGCTATGGCTACACCTTC
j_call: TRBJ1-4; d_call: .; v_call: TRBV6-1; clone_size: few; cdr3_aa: CASSEGTGWTNEKLFF; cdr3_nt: TGTGCCAGCAGTGAAGGAACAGGCTGGACTAATGAAAAACTGTTTTTT
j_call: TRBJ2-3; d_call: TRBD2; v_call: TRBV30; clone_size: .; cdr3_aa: CAWSFSPSLAGGSDTQYF; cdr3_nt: TGTGCCTGGAGTTTCTCACCCTCCCTAGCGGGAGGATCAGATACGCAGTATTTT
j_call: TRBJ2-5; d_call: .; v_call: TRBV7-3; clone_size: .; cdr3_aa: CASSLMGRVQETQYF; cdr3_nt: TGTGCCAGCAGCTTAATGGGCAGGGTACAAGAGACCCAGTACTTC
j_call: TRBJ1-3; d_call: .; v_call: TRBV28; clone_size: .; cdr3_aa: CASSLVLGSSGNTIYF; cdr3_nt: TGTGCCAGCAGTTTAGTCCTGGGGAGCTCTGGAAACACCATATATTTT
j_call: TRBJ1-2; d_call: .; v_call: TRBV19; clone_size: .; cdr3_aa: CASSTQVGLHYGYTF; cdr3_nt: TGTGCCAGTAGTACCCAGGTGGGGCTACACTATGGCTACACCTTC
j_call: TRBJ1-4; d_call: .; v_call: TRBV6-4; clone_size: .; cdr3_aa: CASSRGAGEKLFF; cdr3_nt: TGTGCCAGCAGTCGGGGGGCGGGTGAAAAACTGTTTTTT
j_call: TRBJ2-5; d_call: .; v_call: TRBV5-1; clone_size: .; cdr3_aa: CASSSGRAGETQYF; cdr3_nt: TGCGCCAGCAGCTCGGGTCGGGCAGGGGAGACCCAGTACTTC
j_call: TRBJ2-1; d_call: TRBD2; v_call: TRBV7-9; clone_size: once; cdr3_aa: CASSFYEGLASYNEQFF; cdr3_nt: TGTGCCAGCAGCTTCTATGAGGGACTAGCCTCCTACAATGAGCAGTTCTTC
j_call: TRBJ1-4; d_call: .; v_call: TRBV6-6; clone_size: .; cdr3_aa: CASRWDGSSNEKLFF; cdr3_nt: TGTGCCAGCAGGTGGGACGGGAGCAGTAATGAAAAACTGTTTTTT
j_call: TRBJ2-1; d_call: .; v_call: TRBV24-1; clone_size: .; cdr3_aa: CATSDLGTNEQFF; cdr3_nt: TGTGCCACCAGTGATTTGGGGACTAATGAGCAGTTCTTC
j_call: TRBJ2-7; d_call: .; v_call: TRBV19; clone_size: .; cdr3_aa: CASSSQVTTGEQYF; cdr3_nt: TGTGCCAGTAGTAGTCAGGTCACTACGGGGGAGCAGTACTTC
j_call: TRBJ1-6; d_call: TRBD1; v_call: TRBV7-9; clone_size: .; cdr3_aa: CASSSTGDGSSPLHF; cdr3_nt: TGTGCCAGCAGCTCGACAGGGGATGGGAGTTCACCCCTCCACTTT
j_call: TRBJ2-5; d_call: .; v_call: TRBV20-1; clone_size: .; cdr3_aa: CSASNRQETQYF; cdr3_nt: TGCAGTGCTAGTAACAGACAAGAGACCCAGTACTTC
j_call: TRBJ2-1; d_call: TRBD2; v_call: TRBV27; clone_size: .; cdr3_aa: CASSFSKLAGPPFEQFF; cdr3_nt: TGTGCCAGCAGTTTTTCTAAACTAGCGGGCCCCCCCTTTGAGCAGTTCTTC
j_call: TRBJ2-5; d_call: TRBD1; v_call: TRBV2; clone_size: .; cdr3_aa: CASVLDRNQETQYF; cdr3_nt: TGTGCCAGCGTTCTGGACAGGAACCAAGAGACCCAGTACTTC